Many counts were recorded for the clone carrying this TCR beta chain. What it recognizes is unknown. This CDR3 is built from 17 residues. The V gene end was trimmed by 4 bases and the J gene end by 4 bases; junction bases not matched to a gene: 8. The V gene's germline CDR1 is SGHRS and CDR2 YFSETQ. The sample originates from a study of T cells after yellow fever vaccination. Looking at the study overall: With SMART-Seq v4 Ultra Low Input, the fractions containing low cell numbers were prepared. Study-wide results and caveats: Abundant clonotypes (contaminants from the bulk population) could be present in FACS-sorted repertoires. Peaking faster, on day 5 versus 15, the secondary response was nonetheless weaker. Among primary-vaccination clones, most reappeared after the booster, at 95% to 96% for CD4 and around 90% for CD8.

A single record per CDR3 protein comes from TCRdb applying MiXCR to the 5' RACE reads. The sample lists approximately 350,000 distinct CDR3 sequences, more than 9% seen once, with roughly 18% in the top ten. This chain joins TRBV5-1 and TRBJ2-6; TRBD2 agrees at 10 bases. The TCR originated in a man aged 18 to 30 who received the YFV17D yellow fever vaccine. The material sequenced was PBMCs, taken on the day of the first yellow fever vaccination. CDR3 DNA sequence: TGCGCCAGCAGCAGATCTAGCGGGGGTACCGGGGCCAACGTCCTGACTTTC. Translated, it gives CASSRSSGGTGANVLTF.